The clone carrying this T cell receptor beta chain was observed a handful of times. Its antigen is unidentified. V lost 5 bases, J lost 7 bases, and 17 bases lay in between. The CDR3 is 14 amino acids. CDR1 and CDR2 (germline): LNHNV, YYDKDF (reference sequence). These data come from a study of cytomegalovirus exposure and HLA in healthy donors. Overall study results and limits: Researchers counted 164 TCR beta chains as cytomegalovirus-associated. In an earlier analysis, productive rearrangement rates for most beta V segments clustered near 87% or 30%. Several top significant clusters appeared, in a later analysis, to be linked to common viral pathogens. Analysis performed later found more than 15,000 TCR beta sequences associated with HLA alleles at 0.05 false discovery rate.

The PCR ran on 60 Vbeta and 13 Jbeta primers. The protocol was immunoSEQ multiplex PCR, while the TCRdb copy is restricted to in-frame clones and leaves out a portion. Of about 120,000 clones in the sample, less than 85% were seen once. Sequenced: PBMCs. The TCR was taken from a female donor in good health and CMV-seronegative. V usage is TRBV15 and J usage is TRBJ1-2; tentative D call: TRBD1 (6 bases). The CDR3 nucleotides are TGTGCCACCAGCCCTCTACAGGGTCATAGTGGCTACACCTTC. Translation gives CATSPLQGHSGYTF.